Listed below are T cell receptor beta chains from one sample, sequenced in a study of blood T cell repertoires in COVID-19. Measured with immunoSEQ multiplex PCR; TCRdb has only the in-frame clones, and not every one. Altogether 83,000 or so clones are present, roughly four fifths being singletons, with the ten largest covering just over 20%. Specimen: peripheral blood. These receptors all stem from a human donor in a cohort sampled during active COVID-19. CDR3s include the opening cysteine and the closing phenylalanine or tryptophan. D genes are given only for firm matches. The size field is filled for only some rows; it gives once, few, many or a size class.

J gene	D gene	CDR3 length	V gene	clone size	CDR3 DNA	CDR3 protein
TRBJ2-3	-	14	TRBV18	-	TGTGCCAGCTCACCACCCGGGAACACAGATACGCAGTATTTT	CASSPPGNTDTQYF
TRBJ2-5	-	16	TRBV27	-	TGTGCCAGCAGTTTAGTCTTGTCGCGGGGGCTGGAGACCCAGTACTTC	CASSLVLSRGLETQYF
TRBJ2-3	TRBD1	14	TRBV19	-	TGTGCCAGTAGTATAGAGGACAGGGCAGATACGCAGTATTTT	CASSIEDRADTQYF
TRBJ2-1	TRBD2	16	TRBV3-1/TRBV3-2	-	TGTGCCAGCACCCGGACTAGCGGGGTCCCCGGCCATGAGCAGTTCTTC	CASTRTSGVPGHEQFF
TRBJ2-4	-	18	TRBV21-1	once	TGTGCCAGCAGCAAAGAAGGGACAGGGGCATTAGCCAAAAACATTCAGTACTTC	CASSKEGTGALAKNIQYF
TRBJ2-3	-	14	TRBV13	-	TGTGCCAGCAACTCCTGGGGGGGCAAAAATACGCAGTATTTT	CASNSWGGKNTQYF
TRBJ1-2	-	15	TRBV7-8	-	TGTGCCAGCAGCTTAGACCCCGGGATCCACTATGGCTACACCTTC	CASSLDPGIHYGYTF
TRBJ2-5	-	13	TRBV15	-	TGTGCCACCAGCAACGGGGATTGGGAGACCCAGTACTTC	CATSNGDWETQYF
TRBJ2-5	-	12	TRBV28	-	TGTGCCAGCCGGGAGAGTCCAGAGACCCAGTACTTC	CASRESPETQYF
TRBJ2-7	-	15	TRBV11-2	-	TGTGCCAGCAGGGGGGCTGGACAGAGAGGTTACGAGCAGTACTTC	CASRGAGQRGYEQYF
TRBJ2-3	TRBD2	16	TRBV5-5	-	TGTGCCAGCAGCCAAAGACTAGCGGGGGAGGCAGATACGCAGTATTTT	CASSQRLAGEADTQYF
TRBJ1-1	TRBD1	19	TRBV7-8	-	TGTGCCAGCAGCTTAGGGGGGATACCGACAGGGCCCTACGATACTGAAGCTTTCTTT	CASSLGGIPTGPYDTEAFF
TRBJ1-6	TRBD1	16	TRBV24-1	-	TGTGCCACCCCTACCACGGGACAGACGCCTGGTTCACCCCTCCACTTT	CATPTTGQTPGSPLHF
TRBJ2-7	TRBD1	14	TRBV6-5	-	TGTGCCAGCAGCCCCCCGGGACAGCCCTACGAGCAGTACTTC	CASSPPGQPYEQYF
TRBJ2-5	TRBD2	17	TRBV4-2	-	TGTGCCAGCAGCCAGAGTGACGGTGCGGGGGTCCAAGAGACCCAGTACTTC	CASSQSDGAGVQETQYF
TRBJ2-7	TRBD1	14	TRBV6-5	-	TGTGCCAGCAAATACGGGACAGCTTCCTACGAGCAGTACTTC	CASKYGTASYEQYF
TRBJ2-5	-	13	TRBV18	-	TGTGCCAGCTCACTAGGGGTACGAGAGACCCAGTACTTC	CASSLGVRETQYF
TRBJ1-6	-	15	TRBV30	-	TGTGCCTGGAACCTTGGACTAGGAAATAATTCACCCCTCCACTTT	CAWNLGLGNNSPLHF
TRBJ2-7	TRBD1	13	TRBV6-6	-	TGTGCCAGCAGCCGGGGACAGGGGGGCGAGCAGTACTTC	CASSRGQGGEQYF
TRBJ2-7	-	15	TRBV6-1	-	TGTGCCAGCAGTGAACCGGGATCCCCGACCTACGAGCAGTACTTC	CASSEPGSPTYEQYF
TRBJ2-7	-	13	TRBV29-1	medium-sized	TGCAGCGTTGAAGATGGCCCAGTGCAGGAGCAGTACTTC	CSVEDGPVQEQYF
TRBJ1-5	-	16	TRBV30	-	TGTGCCTGGAGCGTAGTGACACAGGGCAGCAATCAGCCCCAGCATTTT	CAWSVVTQGSNQPQHF